The clone carrying this T cell receptor beta chain has a handful of counts. What it binds is unknown. The sample belongs to a study of identical twins. Findings of the study overall: With abundant cord blood beta clonotypes, insertions were fewer; memory repertoires showed no such pattern.

TCRdb redid the calling of the 5' RACE reads with MiXCR, one entry per CDR3 protein. The data hold around 1.7 million distinct CDR3 sequences, with about 31% observed a single time. There are 15 residues in the CDR3. Trimming stripped 5 bases from V and 3 bases from J, with 14 bases between. CDR1 is MDHEN, CDR2 SYDVKM, per germline. The J gene is TRBJ2-4, the V gene TRBV28; no clear D. Sequencing was done on a sample of cord blood. This receptor was taken from a newborn girl in good health. The DNA for the CDR3 is TGTGCCAGCAGTCCCTTCCTACTAAGCAAAAACATTCAGTACTTC. Its translation is CASSPFLLSKNIQYF.